The clone carrying this TCR beta chain was detected a few times. Its antigen remains unidentified. This sample was taken from a study of T cell repertoires in cytomegalovirus infection. Study at large: Newly reported HLA-C-restricted and thoroughly characterized HLA-B-restricted CMV epitopes were employed. Public signatures in TCR beta pointed to CMV infection and matching HLA type.

MiXCR, run by TCRdb on the reads, gives a single entry per CDR3 protein. The data show about 130,000 distinct CDR3 sequences, around 30% seen once. The CDR3 consists of 16 residues. CDR1 MNHNS and CDR2 SASEGT come from the germline V gene. The V segment lost 3 bases and the J segment 3 bases; nucleotides outside the gene matches: 8. The starting material was CD8+ T cells from cultured PBMCs, obtained from culture after CMV antigen stimulation. The J gene is TRBJ2-7, the V gene TRBV6-1; TRBD2 agrees at 10 bases. The source is a human donor in good health (CMV status not recorded). Some clones in this sample may be carry-over from other donors' samples. The DNA of the CDR3 is TGTGCCAGCAGTGAGGCTAGCGGGGGACAAATCTACGAGCAGTACTTC. It is translated as CASSEASGGQIYEQYF.